These 4 T cell receptor beta chains originate from one sample sequenced in a study of cytomegalovirus exposure and HLA in healthy donors. This PCR relied on a set of 60 Vbeta primers and 13 Jbeta primers. TCRdb's table, derived via immunoSEQ multiplex PCR, lists solely in-frame clones and lacks some. The sample holds about 130,000 clones; around 74% are singletons and the top ten take 5.5% to 7%. The sequenced sample was PBMCs. Source of these receptors: a man aged 35-49 years in good health and CMV-seropositive.

This chain connects TRBV7-2 to TRBJ2-7; no reliable D call. The CDR3 extends over 11 amino acids. Trimming shortened V by 2 bases and J by 7 bases, and 6 bases separated the two germline ends. From germline, CDR1 is SGHTA and CDR2 FQGNSA. CDR3 protein: CASSLLVEQYF. The CDR3 nucleotides read TGTGCCAGCAGCTTACTCGTGGAGCAGTACTTC.

This chain joins TRBV7-6 and TRBJ2-1; D may be TRBD1 (6 bases). In germline, CDR1 is SGHVS, CDR2 FNYEAQ. CDR3 length equals 17 residues. V dropped 3 bases and J dropped 8 bases, with 23 bases sitting between them. The CDR3 region has the DNA TGTGCCAGCAGCTTTTTTATCACAGGGTCCGGTTTAGATGAGCAGTTCTTC. Protein sequence: CASSFFITGSGLDEQFF.

The table lists this clone with a count of one. The chain joins TRBV2 to TRBJ2-5; tentative D call: TRBD1 (5 bases). Germline CDR1 and CDR2: SNHLY and FYNNEI. V gave up 5 bases and J gave up 2 bases, with 9 bases separating them. CDR3 length: 13 residues. The CDR3 sequence: CASSYDSQETQYF. Written as DNA, the CDR3 is TGTGCCAGCAGTTACGACAGTCAAGAGACCCAGTACTTC.

The CDR3 bases are TGTGCCAGCAGTGGCGACAGGGGGCGCAGAGAGACCCAGTACTTC. It codes for CASSGDRGRRETQYF. The V and J genes are TRBV28 and TRBJ2-5; 10 positions agree with TRBD1. CDR1 is MDHEN and CDR2 is SYDVKM in the germline V gene. Trimming cost V 5 bases and J 4 bases; bases outside gene matches: 7. CDR3 length: 15 amino acids.